This T cell receptor (beta chain) was profiled in a study of blood T cell repertoires in COVID-19. In its sample, this clone was seen once. Sequencing was performed with immunoSEQ multiplex PCR; in TCRdb, only in-frame clones are kept and a portion is missing. This sample has roughly 70,000 clones; just over 90% occur once, and the top ten carry 2.5% to 3%. The CDR3 is made up of 14 amino acids. V lost 5 bases and J 6 bases, leaving 13 bases between the germline ends. In germline, CDR1 is LNHDA, CDR2 SQIVND (reference sequence). Sequences were obtained from peripheral blood. The chain couples TRBV19 to TRBJ2-2, with TRBD2 as a possible D gene (6 bases). This TCR was sampled from a man aged 45-65 years with COVID-19, enrolled during active disease. In DNA, the CDR3 is TGTGCCAGTAGTCGGCGGGAAACTGCCGGGGAGCTGTTTTTT. It codes for CASSRRETAGELFF.